This is a list of T cell receptor beta chains from one sample in a study of blood T cells in healthy people across ages. TCRdb redid the calling of the 5' RACE reads with MiXCR, one entry per CDR3 protein. The table records 1 million or so distinct CDR3 sequences, about 25% of them present only once. This sample also appeared in a second study, on T cells of mothers and their children.

The source material was blood. These TCRs come from a girl aged 2 to 9 in good health. Each CDR3 is given with its conserved first and last residue. The D gene is left open where the match is weak. Some rows have no size entry. The others give once, few or many, or a class for an expanded clone.

clone size,D gene,V gene,J gene,CDR3 length,CDR3 DNA,CDR3 protein
.,.,TRBV7-9,TRBJ1-3,15,TGTGCCAGCAGCTTACCGACTTTGACTGGAAACACCATATATTTT,CASSLPTLTGNTIYF
few,TRBD1,TRBV6-6,TRBJ1-1,14,TGTGCCAGCAGTATGAACCCCGACAGGGAGGAAGCTTTCTTT,CASSMNPDREEAFF
.,.,TRBV28,TRBJ2-4,13,TGTGCCAGCAGTTTACCCCAAGGTGGCATTCAGTACTTC,CASSLPQGGIQYF
.,.,TRBV27,TRBJ2-5,14,TGTGCCAGCAGTTTTGGGGCAGGGACAGAGACCCAGTACTTC,CASSFGAGTETQYF
few,.,TRBV20-1,TRBJ2-3,15,TGCAGTGCTACCGACCCGGGCGCTAGCACAGATACGCAGTATTTT,CSATDPGASTDTQYF
.,.,TRBV20-1,TRBJ2-5,14,TGCAGTGCTAGAGATGTACTAGTAGGGGAGACCCAGTACTTC,CSARDVLVGETQYF
.,.,TRBV3-1,TRBJ2-7,14,TGTGCCAGCAGCCCCCGACTAGGGCTCTACGAGCAGTACTTC,CASSPRLGLYEQYF
many,.,TRBV7-2,TRBJ2-5,14,TGTGCCAGCAGCTTAAGGTCAGGGTCAGAGACCCAGTACTTC,CASSLRSGSETQYF
.,TRBD1,TRBV5-6,TRBJ2-6,18,TGTGTCAGCGGGGATTCGAGGACAGGGGGAGATGGGGCCAACGTCCTGACTTTC,CVSGDSRTGGDGANVLTF
.,TRBD2,TRBV29-1,TRBJ2-3,17,TGCAGCGTCGGCGGGACTAGCGGGAGGCAATACACAGATACGCGGTATTTT,CSVGGTSGRQYTDTRYF
few,.,TRBV7-9,TRBJ2-6,16,TGTGCCAGCAGCTTTCGAAGGGGCGCTGGGGCCAACGTCCTGACTTTC,CASSFRRGAGANVLTF
few,.,TRBV4-1,TRBJ2-3,14,TGCGCCAGCAGCCAAGTACCGTCGGCAGATACGCAGTATTTT,CASSQVPSADTQYF
.,.,TRBV27,TRBJ2-1,15,TGTGCCAGCAGTTTATCCTACGCCCCCCACAATGAGCAGTTCTTC,CASSLSYAPHNEQFF
.,.,TRBV27,TRBJ2-2,14,TGTGCCACCAAGGACAGTGTCGGTCCCGGGGAGCTGTTTTTT,CATKDSVGPGELFF
few,.,TRBV20-1,TRBJ2-1,14,TGCAGTGCTAGAGAGGTGGGCCAGGGGAATGAGCAGTTCTTC,CSAREVGQGNEQFF
many,.,TRBV14,TRBJ1-1,15,TGTGCCAGCAGCCAAGACGAGGGGATGTACACTGAAGCTTTCTTT,CASSQDEGMYTEAFF
.,.,TRBV28,TRBJ1-6,16,TGTGCCAGCAGTCCCTTAGGAGTTTCTTATAATTCACCCCTCCACTTT,CASSPLGVSYNSPLHF
.,.,TRBV3-1,TRBJ2-4,18,TGTGCCAGCAGCCAAAGTCCAATTGGGTTCTTAGCCAAAAACATTCAGTACTTC,CASSQSPIGFLAKNIQYF
.,.,TRBV6-1,TRBJ2-1,14,TGTGCCAGCAGTGAACGTCGGAGGATAGATGAGCAGTTCTTC,CASSERRRIDEQFF
.,.,TRBV3-1,TRBJ2-5,16,TGTGCCAGCAGCCAAGTCGGCTCGGTGATACAAGAGACCCAGTACTTC,CASSQVGSVIQETQYF
.,.,TRBV29-1,TRBJ1-3,14,TGTAGCGCAGCCTCGACAGACTCTGGAAACACCATATATTTT,CSAASTDSGNTIYF
few,.,TRBV11-2,TRBJ2-1,15,TGTGCCAGCAGCTCCGGACGGAATTCCTACAATGAGCAGTTCTTC,CASSSGRNSYNEQFF
few,TRBD2,TRBV29-1,TRBJ2-6,17,TGCAGCGTTGCCCTTGGGCGGGGGGTCTCTGGGGCCAACGTCCTGACTTTC,CSVALGRGVSGANVLTF
.,TRBD1,TRBV12-3/TRBV12-4,TRBJ1-3,15,TGTGCCAGCAGGCCGACAGGGAGCTCTGGAAACACCATATATTTT,CASRPTGSSGNTIYF
few,TRBD2,TRBV28,TRBJ2-1,16,TGTGCCAGCAGGGGGGGGTTCCCGGGGATCTACAATGAGCAGTTCTTC,CASRGGFPGIYNEQFF
.,.,TRBV5-1,TRBJ2-1,16,TGCGCCAGCAGCGCCCACCGGGACGGGGCCCACAATGAGCAGTTCTTC,CASSAHRDGAHNEQFF
.,TRBD1,TRBV13,TRBJ2-4,19,TGTGCCAGCAGCTCTCGGACAGGCGAGCTCAGGGCCCCCCCAAACATTCAGTACTTC,CASSSRTGELRAPPNIQYF
few,TRBD1,TRBV28,TRBJ1-5,14,TGTGCCAGCAGTAACACAGGGGGGGATCAGCCCCAGCATTTT,CASSNTGGDQPQHF
few,.,TRBV4-1,TRBJ2-5,14,TGCGCCAGCAGTACCCCGGGGCTATCGGGAGAGCAGTACTTC,CASSTPGLSGEQYF
few,TRBD1,TRBV6-5,TRBJ2-2,15,TGTGCCAGCAGCTGGACAGGTGCGAACACCGGGGAGCTGTTTTTT,CASSWTGANTGELFF
.,.,TRBV12-3/TRBV12-4,TRBJ2-1,13,TGTGCCAGCAGTCTCAACCAGTTTGGAGAGCAGTTCTTC,CASSLNQFGEQFF
.,.,TRBV20-1,TRBJ2-1,17,TGCAGTGCCAAACCCTCACTGGGGCTAGCGCATTACAATGAGCAGTTCTTC,CSAKPSLGLAHYNEQFF
few,.,TRBV12-3/TRBV12-4,TRBJ1-3,15,TGTGCCAGCAGCCCAACGGGGGACTTTGGGTACACCATATATTTT,CASSPTGDFGYTIYF
few,.,TRBV7-2,TRBJ2-2,15,TGTGCCAGCAGCTTAGGCCTTACGAACACCGGGGAGCTGTTTTTT,CASSLGLTNTGELFF
.,TRBD1,TRBV7-2,TRBJ2-5,17,TGTGCCAGCAGCAAGCCCCTACCGGGACAGGGGCTGGCTGAGCAGTACTTC,CASSKPLPGQGLAEQYF
.,TRBD2,TRBV2,TRBJ2-5,11,TGTGCCAGCAGTCGGACTAGCCTAGGATTCTTC,CASSRTSLGFF
.,.,TRBV7-9,TRBJ2-1,15,TGTGCCAGCAGTCACCAGGGAAAAGGGTACAATGAGCAGTTCTTC,CASSHQGKGYNEQFF